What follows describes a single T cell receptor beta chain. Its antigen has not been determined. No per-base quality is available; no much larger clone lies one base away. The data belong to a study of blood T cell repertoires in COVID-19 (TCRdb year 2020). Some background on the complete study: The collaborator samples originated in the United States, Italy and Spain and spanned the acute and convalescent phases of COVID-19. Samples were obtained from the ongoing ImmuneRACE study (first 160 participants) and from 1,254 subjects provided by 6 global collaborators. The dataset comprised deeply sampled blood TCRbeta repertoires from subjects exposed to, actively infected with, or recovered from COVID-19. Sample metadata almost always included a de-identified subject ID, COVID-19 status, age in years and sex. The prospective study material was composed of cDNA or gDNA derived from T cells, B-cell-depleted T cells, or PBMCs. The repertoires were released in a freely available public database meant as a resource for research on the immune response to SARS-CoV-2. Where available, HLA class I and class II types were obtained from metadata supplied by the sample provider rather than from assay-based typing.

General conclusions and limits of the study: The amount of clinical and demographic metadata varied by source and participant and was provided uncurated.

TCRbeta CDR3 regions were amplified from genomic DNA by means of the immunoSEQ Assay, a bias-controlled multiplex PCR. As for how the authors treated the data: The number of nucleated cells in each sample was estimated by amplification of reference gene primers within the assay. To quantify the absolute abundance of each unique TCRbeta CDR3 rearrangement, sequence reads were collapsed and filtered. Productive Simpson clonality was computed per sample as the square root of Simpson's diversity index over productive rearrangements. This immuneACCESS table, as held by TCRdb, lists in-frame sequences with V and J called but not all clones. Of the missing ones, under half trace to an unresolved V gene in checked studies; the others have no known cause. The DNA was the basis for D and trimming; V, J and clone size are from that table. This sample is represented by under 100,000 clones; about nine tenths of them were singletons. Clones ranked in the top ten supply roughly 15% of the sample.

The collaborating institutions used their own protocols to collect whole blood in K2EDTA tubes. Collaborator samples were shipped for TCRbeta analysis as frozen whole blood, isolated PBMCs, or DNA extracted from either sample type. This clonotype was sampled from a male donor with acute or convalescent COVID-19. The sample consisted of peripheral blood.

CDR3 loop: CATSAPGGIDEQFF. The nucleotides are TGTGCCACCAGTGCCCCAGGGGGTATAGATGAGCAGTTCTTC. The rearranged segments are TRBV24-1 and TRBJ2-1; TRBD1 matches 7 bases in the middle. Via the germline V gene, CDR1 is KGHDR and CDR2 SFDVKD. V trim: 5 bases; J trim: 8 bases; unmatched bases: 8. From the cysteine through the phenylalanine, the CDR3 covers 14 amino acids. Only the CDR3 region is kept as DNA, spanning 42 bases read in frame from base 1.